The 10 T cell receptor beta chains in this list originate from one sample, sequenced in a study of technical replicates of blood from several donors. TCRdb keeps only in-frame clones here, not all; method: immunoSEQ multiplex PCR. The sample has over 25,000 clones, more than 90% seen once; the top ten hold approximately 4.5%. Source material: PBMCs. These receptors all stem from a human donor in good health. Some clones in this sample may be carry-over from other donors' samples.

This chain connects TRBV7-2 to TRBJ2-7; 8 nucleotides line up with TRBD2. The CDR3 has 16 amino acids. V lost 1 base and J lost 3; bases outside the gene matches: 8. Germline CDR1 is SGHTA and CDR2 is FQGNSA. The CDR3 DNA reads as TGTGCCAGCAGCTTAGTGGGTCCGGGGGGGCTCTACGAGCAGTACTTC. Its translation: CASSLVGPGGLYEQYF. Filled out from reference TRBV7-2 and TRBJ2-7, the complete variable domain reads GAGVSQSPSNKVTEKGKDVELRCDPISGHTALYWYRQSLGQGLEFLIYFQGNSAPDKSGLPSDRFSAERTGGSVSTLTIQRTQQEDSAVYLCASSLVGPGGLYEQYFGPGTRLTVT.

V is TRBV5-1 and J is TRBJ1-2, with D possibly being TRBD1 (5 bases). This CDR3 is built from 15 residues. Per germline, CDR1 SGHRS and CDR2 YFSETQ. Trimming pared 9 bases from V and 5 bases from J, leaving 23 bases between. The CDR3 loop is CATRFSYRLGYGYTF. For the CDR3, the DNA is TGCGCCACCCGATTCTCTTACAGGTTGGGGTATGGCTACACCTTC.

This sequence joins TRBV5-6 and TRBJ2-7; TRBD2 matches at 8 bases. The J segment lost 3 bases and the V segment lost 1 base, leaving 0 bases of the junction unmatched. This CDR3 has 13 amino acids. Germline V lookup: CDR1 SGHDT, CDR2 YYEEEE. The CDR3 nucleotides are TGTGCCAGCAGCTTGACTAGCGGCTACGAGCAGTACTTC. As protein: CASSLTSGYEQYF.

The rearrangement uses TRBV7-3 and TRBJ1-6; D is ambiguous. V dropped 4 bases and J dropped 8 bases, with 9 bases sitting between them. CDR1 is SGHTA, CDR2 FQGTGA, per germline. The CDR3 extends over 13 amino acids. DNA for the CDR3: TGTGCCAGCAGCTCCATCCGAGATTCACCCCTCCACTTT. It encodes CASSSIRDSPLHF.

DNA for the CDR3: TGTGCCAGCAGCCAGAACAGGGAAGGCAATCAGCCCCAGCATTTT. Its protein is CASSQNREGNQPQHF. This rearrangement joins TRBV9 to TRBJ1-5; possible D gene TRBD1, 6 bases. Per the germline V gene, CDR1 is SGDLS and CDR2 is YYNGEE. V dropped 4 bases and J dropped 2 bases, with 13 bases sitting between them. The CDR3 is 15 amino acids.

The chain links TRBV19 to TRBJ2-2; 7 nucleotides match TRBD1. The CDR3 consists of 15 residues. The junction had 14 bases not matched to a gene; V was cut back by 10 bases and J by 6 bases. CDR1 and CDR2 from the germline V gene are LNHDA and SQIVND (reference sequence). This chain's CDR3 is CANLKTGMWSGELFF. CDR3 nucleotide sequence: TGTGCCAACTTAAAGACAGGGATGTGGTCCGGGGAGCTGTTTTTT. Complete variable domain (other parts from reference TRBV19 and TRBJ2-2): DGGITQSPKYLFRKEGQNVTLSCEQNLNHDAMYWYRQDPGQGLRLIYYSQIVNDFQKGDIAEGYSVSREKKESFPLTVTSAQKNPTAFYLCANLKTGMWSGELFFGEGSRLTVL.

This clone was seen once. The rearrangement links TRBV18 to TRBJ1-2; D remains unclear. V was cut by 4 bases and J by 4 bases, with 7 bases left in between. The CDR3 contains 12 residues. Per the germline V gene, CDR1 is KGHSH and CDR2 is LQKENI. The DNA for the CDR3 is TGTGCCAGCTCACATCCCCTCTATGGCTACACCTTC. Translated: CASSHPLYGYTF. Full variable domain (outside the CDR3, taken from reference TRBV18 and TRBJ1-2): NAGVMQNPRHLVRRRGQEARLRCSPMKGHSHVYWYRQLPEEGLKFMVYLQKENIIDESGMPKERFSAEFPKEGPSILRIQQVVRGDSAAYFCASSHPLYGYTFGSGTRLTVV.

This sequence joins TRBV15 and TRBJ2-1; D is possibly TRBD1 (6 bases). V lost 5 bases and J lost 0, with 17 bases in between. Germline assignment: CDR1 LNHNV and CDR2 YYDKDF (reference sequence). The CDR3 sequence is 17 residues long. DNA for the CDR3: TGTGCCACCAGCTCCCCAGCAGGACAGAGCTCCTACAATGAGCAGTTCTTC. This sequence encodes CATSSPAGQSSYNEQFF.

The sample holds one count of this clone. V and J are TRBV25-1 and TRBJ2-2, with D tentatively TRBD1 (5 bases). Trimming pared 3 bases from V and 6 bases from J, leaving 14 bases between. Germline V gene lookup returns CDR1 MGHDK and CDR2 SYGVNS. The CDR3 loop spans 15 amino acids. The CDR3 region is CASSDSPGYPGELFF. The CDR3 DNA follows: TGTGCCAGCAGTGATTCTCCAGGGTATCCCGGGGAGCTGTTTTTT. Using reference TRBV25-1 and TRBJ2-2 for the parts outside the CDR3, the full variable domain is EADIYQTPRYLVIGTGKKITLECSQTMGHDKMYWYQQDPGMELHLIHYSYGVNSTEKGDLSSESTVSRIRTEHFPLTLESARPSHTSQYLCASSDSPGYPGELFFGEGSRLTVL.

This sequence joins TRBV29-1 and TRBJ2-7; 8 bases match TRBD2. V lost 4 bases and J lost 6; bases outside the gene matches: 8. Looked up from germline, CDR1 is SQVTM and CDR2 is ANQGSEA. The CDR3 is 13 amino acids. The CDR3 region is CSVARTSFSEQYF. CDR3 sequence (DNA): TGCAGCGTTGCTAGGACTAGCTTCTCCGAGCAGTACTTC.